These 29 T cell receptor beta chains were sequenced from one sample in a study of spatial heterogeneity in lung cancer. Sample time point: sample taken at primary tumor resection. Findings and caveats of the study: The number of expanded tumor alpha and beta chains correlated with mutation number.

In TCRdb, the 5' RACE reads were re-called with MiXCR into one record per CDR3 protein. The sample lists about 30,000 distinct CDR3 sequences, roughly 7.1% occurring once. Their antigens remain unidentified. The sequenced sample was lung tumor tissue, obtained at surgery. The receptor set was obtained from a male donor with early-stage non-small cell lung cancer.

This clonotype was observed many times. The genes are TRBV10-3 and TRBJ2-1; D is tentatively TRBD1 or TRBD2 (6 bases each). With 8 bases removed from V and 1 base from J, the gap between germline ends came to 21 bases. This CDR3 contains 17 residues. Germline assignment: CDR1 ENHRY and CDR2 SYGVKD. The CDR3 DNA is TGTGCCATCGCCGAGGATAGGGGGGCCCTATCCTACAATGAGCAGTTCTTC. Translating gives CAIAEDRGALSYNEQFF.

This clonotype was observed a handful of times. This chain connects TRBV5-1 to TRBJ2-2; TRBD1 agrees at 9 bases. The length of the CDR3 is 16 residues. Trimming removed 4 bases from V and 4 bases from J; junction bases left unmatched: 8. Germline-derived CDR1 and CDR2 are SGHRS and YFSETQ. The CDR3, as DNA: TGCGCCAGCAGCGGGACAGGGCTCGGGACCACCGGGGAGCTGTTTTTT. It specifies CASSGTGLGTTGELFF.

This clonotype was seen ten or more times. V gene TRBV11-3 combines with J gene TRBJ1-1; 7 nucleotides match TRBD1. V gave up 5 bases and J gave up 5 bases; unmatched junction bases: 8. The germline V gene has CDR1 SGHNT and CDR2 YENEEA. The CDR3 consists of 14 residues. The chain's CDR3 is CASSVTGDQTEAFF. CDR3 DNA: TGTGCCAGCAGCGTTACAGGGGATCAAACTGAAGCTTTCTTT.

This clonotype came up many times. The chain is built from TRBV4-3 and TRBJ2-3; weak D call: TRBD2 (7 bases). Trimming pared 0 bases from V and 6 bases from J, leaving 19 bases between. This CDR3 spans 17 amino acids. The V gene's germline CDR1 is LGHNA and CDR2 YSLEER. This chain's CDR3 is CASSQDFFVGGLDTQYF. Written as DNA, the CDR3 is TGCGCCAGCAGCCAAGATTTTTTTGTGGGGGGGCTGGATACGCAGTATTTT.

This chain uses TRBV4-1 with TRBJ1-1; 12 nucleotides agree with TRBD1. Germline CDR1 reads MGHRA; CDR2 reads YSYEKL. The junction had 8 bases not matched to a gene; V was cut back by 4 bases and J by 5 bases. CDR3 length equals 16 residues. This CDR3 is CASSPGTGGEFTEAFF. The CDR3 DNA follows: TGCGCCAGCAGCCCTGGGACAGGGGGCGAATTTACTGAAGCTTTCTTT.

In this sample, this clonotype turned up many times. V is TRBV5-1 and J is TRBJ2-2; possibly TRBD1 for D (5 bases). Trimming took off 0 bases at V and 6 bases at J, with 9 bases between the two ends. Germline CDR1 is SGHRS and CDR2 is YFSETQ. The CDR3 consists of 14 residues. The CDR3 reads CASSLEGAAGELFF. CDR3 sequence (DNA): TGCGCCAGCAGCTTGGAAGGGGCCGCCGGGGAGCTGTTTTTT.

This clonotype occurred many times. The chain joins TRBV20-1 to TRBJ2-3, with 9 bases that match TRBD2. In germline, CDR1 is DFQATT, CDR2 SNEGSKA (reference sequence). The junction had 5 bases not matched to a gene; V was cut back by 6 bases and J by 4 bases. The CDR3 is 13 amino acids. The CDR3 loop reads CSARAGGSDTQYF. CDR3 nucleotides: TGCAGTGCGCGAGCGGGGGGATCAGATACGCAGTATTTT.

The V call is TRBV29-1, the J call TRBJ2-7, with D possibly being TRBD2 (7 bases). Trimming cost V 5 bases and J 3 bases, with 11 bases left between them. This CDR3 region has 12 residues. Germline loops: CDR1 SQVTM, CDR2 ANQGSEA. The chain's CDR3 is CSVRGGGYEQYF. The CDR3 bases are TGCAGCGTTCGGGGAGGGGGCTACGAGCAGTACTTC.

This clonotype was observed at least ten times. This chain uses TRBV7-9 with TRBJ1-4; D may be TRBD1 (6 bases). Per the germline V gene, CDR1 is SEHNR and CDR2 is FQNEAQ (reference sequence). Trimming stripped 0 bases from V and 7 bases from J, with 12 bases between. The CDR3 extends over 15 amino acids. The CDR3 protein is CASSLAWGLGEKLFF. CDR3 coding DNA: TGTGCCAGCAGCTTAGCGTGGGGGCTCGGTGAAAAACTGTTTTTT.

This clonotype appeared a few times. The CDR3 region has the DNA TGTGCCAGCGTCCGGGAAACTGAAGCTTTCTTT. Its translation: CASVRETEAFF. This sequence joins TRBV2 and TRBJ1-1; D gene unclear. Germline lookup yields CDR1 SNHLY and CDR2 FYNNEI. Trimming cost V 8 bases and J 5 bases, with 9 bases left between them. The CDR3 spans 11 residues.

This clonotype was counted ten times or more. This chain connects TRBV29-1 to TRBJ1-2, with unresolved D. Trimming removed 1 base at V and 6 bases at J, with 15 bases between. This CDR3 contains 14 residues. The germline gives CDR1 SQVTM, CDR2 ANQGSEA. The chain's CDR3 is CSVEASPGANGYTF. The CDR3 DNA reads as TGCAGCGTTGAAGCCTCCCCGGGCGCGAATGGCTACACCTTC. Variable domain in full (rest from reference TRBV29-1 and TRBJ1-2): SAVISQKPSRDICQRGTSLTIQCQVDSQVTMMFWYRQQPGQSLTLIATANQGSEATYESGFVIDKFPISRPNLTFSTLTVSNMSPEDSSIYLCSVEASPGANGYTFGSGTRLTVV.

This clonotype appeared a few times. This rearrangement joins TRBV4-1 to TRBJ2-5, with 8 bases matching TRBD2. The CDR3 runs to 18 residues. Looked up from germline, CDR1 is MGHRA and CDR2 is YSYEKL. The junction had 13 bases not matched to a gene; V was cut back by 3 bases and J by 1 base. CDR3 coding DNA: TGCGCCAGCAGCCAGGATGCTGGAGCGGGGGATGCCCAAGAGACCCAGTACTTC. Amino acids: CASSQDAGAGDAQETQYF.

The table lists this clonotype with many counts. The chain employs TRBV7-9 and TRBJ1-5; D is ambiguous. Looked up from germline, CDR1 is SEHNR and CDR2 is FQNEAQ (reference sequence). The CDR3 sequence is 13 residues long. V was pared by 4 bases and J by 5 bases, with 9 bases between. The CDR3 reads CASSSSGDQPQHF. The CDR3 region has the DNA TGTGCCAGCAGCTCGTCCGGGGATCAGCCCCAGCATTTT.

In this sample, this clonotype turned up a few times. CDR3 in amino acids: CASSRLGQVITGELFF. The CDR3 coding sequence is TGTGCCAGCAGCCGACTGGGACAGGTTATCACCGGGGAGCTGTTTTTT. The gene calls are TRBV6-2 or TRBV6-3 and TRBJ2-2; 8 bases line up with TRBD1. With 6 bases clipped from V and 4 bases from J, the junction kept 10 bases outside the gene matches. The length of the CDR3 is 16 residues. Germline values: CDR1 MNHEY, CDR2 SVGEGT.

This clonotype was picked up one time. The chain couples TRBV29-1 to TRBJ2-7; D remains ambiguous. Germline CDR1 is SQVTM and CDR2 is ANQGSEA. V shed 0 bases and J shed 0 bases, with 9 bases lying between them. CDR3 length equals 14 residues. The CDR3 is CSVEDPRASYEQYF. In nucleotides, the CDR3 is TGCAGCGTTGAAGATCCCAGAGCCTCCTACGAGCAGTACTTC.

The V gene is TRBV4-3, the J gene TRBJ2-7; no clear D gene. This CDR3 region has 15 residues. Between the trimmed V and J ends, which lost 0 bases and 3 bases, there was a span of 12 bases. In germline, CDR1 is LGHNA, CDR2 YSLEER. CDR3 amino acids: CASSQDGNGYYEQYF. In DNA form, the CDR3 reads TGCGCCAGCAGCCAAGATGGGAACGGGTACTACGAGCAGTACTTC.

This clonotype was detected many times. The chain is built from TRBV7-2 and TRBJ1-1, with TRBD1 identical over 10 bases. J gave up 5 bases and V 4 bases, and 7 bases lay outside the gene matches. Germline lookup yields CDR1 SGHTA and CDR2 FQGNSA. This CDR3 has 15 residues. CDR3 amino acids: CASSSTGGAWTEAFF. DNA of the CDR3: TGTGCCAGCAGCTCGACAGGGGGCGCGTGGACTGAAGCTTTCTTT.

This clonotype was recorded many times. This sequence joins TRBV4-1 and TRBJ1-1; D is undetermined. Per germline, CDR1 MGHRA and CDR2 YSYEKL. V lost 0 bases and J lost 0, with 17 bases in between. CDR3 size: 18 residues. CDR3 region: CASSQDRQRVALNTEAFF. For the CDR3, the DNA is TGCGCCAGCAGCCAAGATCGTCAACGGGTCGCCTTGAACACTGAAGCTTTCTTT.

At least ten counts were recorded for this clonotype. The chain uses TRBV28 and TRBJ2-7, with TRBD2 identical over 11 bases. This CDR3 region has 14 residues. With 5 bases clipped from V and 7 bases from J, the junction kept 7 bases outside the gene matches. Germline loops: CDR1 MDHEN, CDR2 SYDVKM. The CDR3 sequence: CASSLSGGAREQYF. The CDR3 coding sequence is TGTGCCAGCAGTCTTAGCGGGGGGGCGAGGGAGCAGTACTTC.

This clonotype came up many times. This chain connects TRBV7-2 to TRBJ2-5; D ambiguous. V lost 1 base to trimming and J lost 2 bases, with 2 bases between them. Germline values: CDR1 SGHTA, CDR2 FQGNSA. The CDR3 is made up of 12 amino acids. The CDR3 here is CASSLVQETQYF. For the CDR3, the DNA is TGTGCCAGCAGCTTAGTACAAGAGACCCAGTACTTC.

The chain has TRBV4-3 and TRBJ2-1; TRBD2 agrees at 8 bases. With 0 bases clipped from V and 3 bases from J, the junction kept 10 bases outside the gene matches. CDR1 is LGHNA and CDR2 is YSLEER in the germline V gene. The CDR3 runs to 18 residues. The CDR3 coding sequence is TGCGCCAGCAGCCAAGATATCGGGACTAGTAGTCTCTACAATGAGCAGTTCTTC. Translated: CASSQDIGTSSLYNEQFF.

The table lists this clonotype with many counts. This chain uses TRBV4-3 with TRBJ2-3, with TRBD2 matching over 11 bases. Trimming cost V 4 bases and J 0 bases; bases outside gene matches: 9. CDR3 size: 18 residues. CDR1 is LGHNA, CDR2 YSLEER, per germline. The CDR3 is CASSPWTSGHPSTDTQYF. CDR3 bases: TGCGCCAGCAGCCCATGGACTAGCGGGCATCCTAGCACAGATACGCAGTATTTT.

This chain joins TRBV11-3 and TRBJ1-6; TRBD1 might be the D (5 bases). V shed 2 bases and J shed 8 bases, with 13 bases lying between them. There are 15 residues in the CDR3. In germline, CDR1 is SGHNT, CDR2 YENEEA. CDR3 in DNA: TGTGCCAGCAGCTTACGTTCAGGGAAGGATTCACCCCTCCACTTT. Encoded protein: CASSLRSGKDSPLHF.

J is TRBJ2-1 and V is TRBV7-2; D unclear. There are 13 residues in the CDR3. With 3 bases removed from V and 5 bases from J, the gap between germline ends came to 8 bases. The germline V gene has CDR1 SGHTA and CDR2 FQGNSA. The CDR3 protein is CASSFPLNNEQFF. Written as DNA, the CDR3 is TGTGCCAGCAGCTTCCCGTTGAACAATGAGCAGTTCTTC.

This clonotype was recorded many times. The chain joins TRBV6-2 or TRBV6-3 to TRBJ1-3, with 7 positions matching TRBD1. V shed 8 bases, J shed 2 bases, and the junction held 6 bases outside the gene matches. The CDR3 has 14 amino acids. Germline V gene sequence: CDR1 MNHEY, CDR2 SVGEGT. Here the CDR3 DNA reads TGTGCCAGCGCGACCACAGGGGCTGGAAACACCATATATTTT. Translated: CASATTGAGNTIYF.

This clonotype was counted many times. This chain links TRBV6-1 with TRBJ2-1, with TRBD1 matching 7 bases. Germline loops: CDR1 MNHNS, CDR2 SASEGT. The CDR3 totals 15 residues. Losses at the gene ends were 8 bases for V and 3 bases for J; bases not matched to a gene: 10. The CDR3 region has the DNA TGTGCCAGCCATTTCTCGGCAGGGGGCTACAATGAGCAGTTCTTC. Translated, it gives CASHFSAGGYNEQFF.

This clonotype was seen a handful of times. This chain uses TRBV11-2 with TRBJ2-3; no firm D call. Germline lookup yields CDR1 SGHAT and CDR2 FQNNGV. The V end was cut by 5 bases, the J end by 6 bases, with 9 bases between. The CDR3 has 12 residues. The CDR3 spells CASSAGADTQYF. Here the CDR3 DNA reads TGTGCCAGCAGCGCAGGTGCGGATACGCAGTATTTT.

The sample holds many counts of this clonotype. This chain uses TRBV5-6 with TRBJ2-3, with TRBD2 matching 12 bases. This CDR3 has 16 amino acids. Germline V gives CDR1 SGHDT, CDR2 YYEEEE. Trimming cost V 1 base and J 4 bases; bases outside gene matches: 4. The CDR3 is CASSLTSGGIADTQYF. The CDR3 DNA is TGTGCCAGCAGCTTGACTAGCGGGGGGATCGCAGATACGCAGTATTTT.

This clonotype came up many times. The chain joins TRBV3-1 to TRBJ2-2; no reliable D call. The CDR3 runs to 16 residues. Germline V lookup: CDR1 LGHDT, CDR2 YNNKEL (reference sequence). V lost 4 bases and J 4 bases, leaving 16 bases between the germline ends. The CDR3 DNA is TGTGCCAGCAGCCGTTTCGAACTCTGGGTCACCGGGGAGCTGTTTTTT. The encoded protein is CASSRFELWVTGELFF.